This T cell receptor (beta chain) stems from a study of blood T cell repertoires in COVID-19. Study information: From the United States, Italy and Spain came samples of acute and convalescent COVID-19. Nucleic acid was either cDNA or gDNA, and it came from T cells, B-cell-depleted T cells, or PBMCs.

Followed longitudinally, the Seattle patients had been enrolled during active infection. The CDR3 consists of 14 residues. V lost 3 bases and J 5 bases, leaving 14 bases between the germline ends. Germline CDR1 is MNHEY and CDR2 is SMNVEV (reference sequence). Assay: immunoSEQ multiplex PCR; the TCRdb copy retains only in-frame clones and omits some. The table includes a few hundred thousand clones, more than 75% detected once. The chain links TRBV27 to TRBJ2-7; maybe TRBD2 (6 bases). The sequenced material came from peripheral blood. The source is a woman aged 55-69 years with COVID-19, enrolled during active disease. DNA for the CDR3: TGTGCCAGCAGTTTCCGTCGGGGGTCAAACGAGCAGTACTTC. Protein: CASSFRRGSNEQYF.